This T cell receptor (beta chain) was retrieved from a study of cytomegalovirus exposure and HLA in healthy donors. Points on this clone: The antigen is undetermined.

V shed 4 bases and J 5 bases; nucleotides not matched to a gene: 11. Per germline, CDR1 MGHRA and CDR2 YSYEKL. This CDR3 contains 15 residues. Study observations and caveats: Further analysis, carried out later, found HLA-associated TCR beta chains more clonally expanded than equally common other chains.

The PCR contained 60 Vbeta and 13 Jbeta primers. Sequencing used immunoSEQ multiplex PCR; TCRdb keeps in-frame clones, though not all of them. In all, the sample yields around 210,000 clones. The sequence derives from a young woman in good health and CMV-seropositive. The chain couples TRBV4-1 to TRBJ2-7; TRBD1 agrees at 7 bases. Sequenced sample: PBMCs. The CDR3 loop is CASSPGTENIHEQYF. CDR3 nucleotide sequence: TGCGCCAGCAGCCCCGGGACAGAGAATATCCACGAGCAGTACTTC.